Sequencing of this T cell receptor (beta chain) was carried out in a study of identical twins. Points from the study as a whole: Insertions ran lower in abundant cord blood beta clonotypes, though not in memory repertoires. Interpretation of the results relied on cross-sectional statistical analysis and not on following the same donors.

Unique molecular identifiers were present on the cDNA, and a universal primer site came from template switching. TCRdb reprocessed the 5' RACE reads via MiXCR and lists one record per CDR3 protein. The table shows about 210,000 distinct CDR3 sequences, with around a tenth occurring only once. Healthy Caucasian donors formed the entire cohort. Per the germline V gene, CDR1 is SGHRS and CDR2 is YFSETQ. V lost 1 base, J lost 8 bases, and 13 bases lay in between. The CDR3 consists of 13 residues. A note on this clonotype: Antigen specificity is unknown.

This clonotype was sampled from a woman aged 18-29 years in good health. The chain uses TRBV5-1 and TRBJ2-7, with D perhaps being TRBD1 or TRBD2 (6 bases each). The specimen was memory (CD45RO+) T cells sorted from blood. The CDR3 protein is CASSLLPGAKQYF. The CDR3 region has the DNA TGCGCCAGCAGCTTGCTACCGGGGGCCAAGCAGTACTTC.